This TCR beta chain comes out of a study of tumor-infiltrating lymphocytes in primary liver carcinoma. Study at large: Patients comprised men and women whose ages fell between 30 and 69 years.

A primer matching the constant region was used to make TCR beta cDNA from approximately 520 ng of total RNA. For TCR beta, libraries were produced by three nested multiplex PCR rounds using slightly modified ARM-PCR. Forward primers for TRBV1-TRBV30 and a C-beta reverse primer served the first two PCR rounds, at 10 cycles each. TCRdb processed the multiplex PCR reads anew with MiXCR; each CDR3 protein has one entry. The data hold some 180,000 distinct CDR3 sequences, with approximately 60% observed a single time. Germline DNA was also extracted, while the blood RNA originated from unsorted whole blood. Roughly 4.3 milliliters of peripheral blood were collected before surgery. The length of the CDR3 is 17 residues. Trimming pared 5 bases from V and 3 bases from J, leaving 20 bases between. CDR1 is SGHAT, CDR2 FQDESV, per germline (reference sequence).

The sequenced sample consisted of peripheral blood. The V and J genes are TRBV11-1 and TRBJ2-1; a weak D match, TRBD2 (6 bases). The receptor's source is a man aged 35 to 55 with primary liver carcinoma and hepatitis B virus infection. CDR3 protein: CASSRLNPSACYNEQFF. The CDR3 DNA reads as TGTGCCAGCAGCCGACTAAACCCTAGCGCTTGCTACAATGAGCAGTTCTTC.